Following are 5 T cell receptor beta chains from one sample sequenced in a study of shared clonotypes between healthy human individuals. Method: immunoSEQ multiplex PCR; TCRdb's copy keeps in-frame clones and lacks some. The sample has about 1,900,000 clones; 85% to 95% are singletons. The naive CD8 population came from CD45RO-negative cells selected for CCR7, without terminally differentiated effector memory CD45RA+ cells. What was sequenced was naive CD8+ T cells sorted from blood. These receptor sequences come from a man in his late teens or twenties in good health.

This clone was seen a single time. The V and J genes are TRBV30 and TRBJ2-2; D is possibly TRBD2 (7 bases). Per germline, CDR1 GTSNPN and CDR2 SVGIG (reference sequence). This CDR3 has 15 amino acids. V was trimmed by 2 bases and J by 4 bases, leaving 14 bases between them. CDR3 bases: TGTGCCTGGAGTTCGGGGGGCCGTATCACCGGGGAGCTGTTTTTT. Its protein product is CAWSSGGRITGELFF.

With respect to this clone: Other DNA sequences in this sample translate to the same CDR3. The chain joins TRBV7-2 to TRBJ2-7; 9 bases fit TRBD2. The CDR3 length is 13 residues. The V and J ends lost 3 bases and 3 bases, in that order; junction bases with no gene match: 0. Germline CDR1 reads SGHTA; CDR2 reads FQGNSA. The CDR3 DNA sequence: TGTGCCAGCAGCTTGACTAGCGGCTACGAGCAGTACTTC. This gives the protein CASSLTSGYEQYF.

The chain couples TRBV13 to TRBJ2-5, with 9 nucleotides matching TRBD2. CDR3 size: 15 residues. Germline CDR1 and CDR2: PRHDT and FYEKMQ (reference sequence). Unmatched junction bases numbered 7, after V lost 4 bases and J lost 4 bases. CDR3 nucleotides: TGTGCCAGCAGCTCCTCCCAAGCGGGAGGAGAGACCCAGTACTTC. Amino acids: CASSSSQAGGETQYF.

The CDR3 protein is CASSQTGASGLYEQYF. CDR3 sequence (DNA): TGCGCCAGCAGCCAAACGGGGGCTAGCGGCCTCTACGAGCAGTACTTC. The V and J genes are TRBV4-1 and TRBJ2-7; a possible D gene is TRBD2 (7 bases). The CDR3 length is 16 residues. Germline V gene lookup returns CDR1 MGHRA and CDR2 YSYEKL. Trimming took off 2 bases at V and 3 bases at J, with 17 bases between the two ends.

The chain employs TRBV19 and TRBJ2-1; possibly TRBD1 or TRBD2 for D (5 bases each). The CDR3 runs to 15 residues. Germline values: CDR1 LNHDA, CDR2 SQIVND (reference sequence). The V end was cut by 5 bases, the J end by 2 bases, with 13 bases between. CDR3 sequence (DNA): TGTGCCAGTAGTGCTGGGACGGTTGCCTACAATGAGCAGTTCTTC. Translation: CASSAGTVAYNEQFF.